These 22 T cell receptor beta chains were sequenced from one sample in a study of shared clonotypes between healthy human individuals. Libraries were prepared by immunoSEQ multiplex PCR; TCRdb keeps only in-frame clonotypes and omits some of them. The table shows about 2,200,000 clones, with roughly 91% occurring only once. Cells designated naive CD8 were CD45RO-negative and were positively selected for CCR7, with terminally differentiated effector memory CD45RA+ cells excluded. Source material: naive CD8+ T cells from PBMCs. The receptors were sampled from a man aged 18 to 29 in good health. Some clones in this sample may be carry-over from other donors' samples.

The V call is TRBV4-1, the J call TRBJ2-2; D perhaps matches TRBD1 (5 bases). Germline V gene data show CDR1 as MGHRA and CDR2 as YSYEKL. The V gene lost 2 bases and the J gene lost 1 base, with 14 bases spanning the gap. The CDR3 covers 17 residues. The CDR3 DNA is TGCGCCAGCAGCCAACCATTCCTAGACAGGAACACCGGGGAGCTGTTTTTT. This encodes CASSQPFLDRNTGELFF.

CDR3 in DNA: TGCAGCGCGGACCTAGGTCCGGCACAAGAGACCCAGTACTTC. Amino acid sequence: CSADLGPAQETQYF. The chain links TRBV29-1 to TRBJ2-5, with D unresolved. V was pared by 7 bases and J by 2 bases, with 17 bases between. Germline V CDR1 and CDR2: SQVTM, ANQGSEA. The CDR3 totals 14 residues.

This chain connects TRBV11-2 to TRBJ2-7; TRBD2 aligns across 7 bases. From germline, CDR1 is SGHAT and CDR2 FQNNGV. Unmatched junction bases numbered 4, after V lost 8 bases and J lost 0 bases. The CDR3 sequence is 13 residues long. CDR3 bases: TGTGCCAGCGAGGGAGGGAGCTCCTACGAGCAGTACTTC. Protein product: CASEGGSSYEQYF.

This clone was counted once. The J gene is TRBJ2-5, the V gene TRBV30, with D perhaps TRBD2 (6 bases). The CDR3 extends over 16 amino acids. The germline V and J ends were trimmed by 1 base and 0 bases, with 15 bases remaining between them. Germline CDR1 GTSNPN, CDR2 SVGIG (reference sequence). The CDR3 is CAWSDQAWGDQETQYF. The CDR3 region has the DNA TGTGCCTGGAGTGACCAGGCCTGGGGGGACCAAGAGACCCAGTACTTC. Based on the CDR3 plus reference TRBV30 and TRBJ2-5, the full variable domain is SQTIHQWPATLVQPVGSPLSLECTVEGTSNPNLYWYRQAAGRGLQLLFYSVGIGQISSEVPQNLSASRPQDRQFILSSKKLLLSDSGFYLCAWSDQAWGDQETQYFGPGTRLLVL.

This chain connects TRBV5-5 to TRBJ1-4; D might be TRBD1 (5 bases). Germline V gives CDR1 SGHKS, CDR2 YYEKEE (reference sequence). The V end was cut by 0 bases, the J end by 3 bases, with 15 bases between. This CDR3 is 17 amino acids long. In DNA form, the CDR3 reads TGTGCCAGCAGCTTGGACGCTTCCAGGGTGTCTAATGAAAAACTGTTTTTT. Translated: CASSLDASRVSNEKLFF.

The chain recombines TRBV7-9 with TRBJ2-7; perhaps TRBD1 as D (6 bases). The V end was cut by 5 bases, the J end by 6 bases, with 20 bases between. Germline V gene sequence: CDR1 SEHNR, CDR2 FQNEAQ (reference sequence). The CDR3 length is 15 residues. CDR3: CASSQTHQGQREQYF. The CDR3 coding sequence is TGTGCCAGCAGCCAAACCCATCAGGGGCAGCGCGAGCAGTACTTC.

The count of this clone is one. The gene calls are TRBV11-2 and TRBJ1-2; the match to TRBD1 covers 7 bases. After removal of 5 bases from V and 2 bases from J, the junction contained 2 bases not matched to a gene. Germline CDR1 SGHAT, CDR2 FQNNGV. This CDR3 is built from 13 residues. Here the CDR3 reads CASSQGQNYGYTF. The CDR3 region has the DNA TGTGCCAGCAGCCAGGGACAGAACTATGGCTACACCTTC.

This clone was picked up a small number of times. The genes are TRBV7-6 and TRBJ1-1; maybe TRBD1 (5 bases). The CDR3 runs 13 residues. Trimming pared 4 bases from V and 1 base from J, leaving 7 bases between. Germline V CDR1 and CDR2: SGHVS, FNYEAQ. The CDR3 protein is CASSSGQNTEAFF. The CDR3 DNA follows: TGTGCCAGCAGCTCTGGACAGAACACTGAAGCTTTCTTT.

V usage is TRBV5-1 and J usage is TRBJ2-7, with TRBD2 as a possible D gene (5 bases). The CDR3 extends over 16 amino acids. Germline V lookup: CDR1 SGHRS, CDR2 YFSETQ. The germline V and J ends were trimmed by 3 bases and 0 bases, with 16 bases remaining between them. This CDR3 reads CASSSEIGRASYEQYF. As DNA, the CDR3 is TGCGCCAGCAGCTCGGAAATAGGGCGGGCCTCCTACGAGCAGTACTTC.

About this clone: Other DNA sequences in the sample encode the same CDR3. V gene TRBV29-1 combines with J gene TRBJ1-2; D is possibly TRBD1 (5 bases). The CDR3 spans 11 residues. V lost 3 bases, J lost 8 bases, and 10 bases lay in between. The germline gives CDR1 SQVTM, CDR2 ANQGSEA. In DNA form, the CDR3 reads TGCAGCGTTGACCGGGGCGGCGGCTACACCTTC. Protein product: CSVDRGGGYTF.

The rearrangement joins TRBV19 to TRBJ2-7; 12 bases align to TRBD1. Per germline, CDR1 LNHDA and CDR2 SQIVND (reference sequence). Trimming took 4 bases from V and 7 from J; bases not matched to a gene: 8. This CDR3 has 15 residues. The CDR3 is CASSTRDRGLGEQYF. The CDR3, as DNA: TGTGCCAGTAGTACTCGGGACAGGGGGCTGGGAGAGCAGTACTTC.

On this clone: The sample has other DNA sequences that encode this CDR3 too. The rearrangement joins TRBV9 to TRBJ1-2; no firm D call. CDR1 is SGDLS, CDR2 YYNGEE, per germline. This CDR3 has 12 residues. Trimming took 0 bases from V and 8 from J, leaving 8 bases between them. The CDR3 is CASSVEGSGYTF. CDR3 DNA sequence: TGTGCCAGCAGCGTAGAGGGCAGCGGCTACACCTTC.

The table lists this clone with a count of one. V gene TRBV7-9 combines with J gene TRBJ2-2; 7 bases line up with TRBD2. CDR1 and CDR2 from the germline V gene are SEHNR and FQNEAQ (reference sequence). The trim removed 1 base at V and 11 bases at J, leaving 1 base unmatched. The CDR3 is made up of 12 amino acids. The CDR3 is CASSLGTRELFF. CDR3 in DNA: TGTGCCAGCAGCTTAGGGACTAGAGAGCTGTTTTTT.

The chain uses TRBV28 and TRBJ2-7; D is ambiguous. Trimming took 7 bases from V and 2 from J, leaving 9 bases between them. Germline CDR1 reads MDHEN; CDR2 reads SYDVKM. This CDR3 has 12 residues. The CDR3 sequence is CASTVGPYEQYF. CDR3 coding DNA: TGTGCCAGCACTGTCGGCCCCTACGAGCAGTACTTC. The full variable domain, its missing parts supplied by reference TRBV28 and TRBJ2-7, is DVKVTQSSRYLVKRTGEKVFLECVQDMDHENMFWYRQDPGLGLRLIYFSYDVKMKEKGDIPEGYSVSREKKERFSLILESASTNQTSMYLCASTVGPYEQYFGPGTRLTVT.

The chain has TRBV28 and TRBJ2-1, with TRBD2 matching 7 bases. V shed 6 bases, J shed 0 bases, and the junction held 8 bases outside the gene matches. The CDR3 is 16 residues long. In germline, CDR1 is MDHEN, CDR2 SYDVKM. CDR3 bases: TGTGCCAGCAGCCAGTCACTAGCGCGCTCCTACAATGAGCAGTTCTTC. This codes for CASSQSLARSYNEQFF.

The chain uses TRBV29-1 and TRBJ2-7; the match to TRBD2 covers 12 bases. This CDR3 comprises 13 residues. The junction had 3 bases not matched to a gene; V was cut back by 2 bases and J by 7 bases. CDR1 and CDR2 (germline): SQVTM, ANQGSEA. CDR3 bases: TGCAGCGTTGAACTAGCGGGAGGGTGGGAGCAGTACTTC. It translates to CSVELAGGWEQYF.

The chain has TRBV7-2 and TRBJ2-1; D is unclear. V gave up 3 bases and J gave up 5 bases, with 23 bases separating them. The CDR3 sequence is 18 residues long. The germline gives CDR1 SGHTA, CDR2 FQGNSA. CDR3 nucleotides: TGTGCCAGCAGCTTGCCCCGGGCCCTGAACCCCCTCGACAATGAGCAGTTCTTC. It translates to CASSLPRALNPLDNEQFF.

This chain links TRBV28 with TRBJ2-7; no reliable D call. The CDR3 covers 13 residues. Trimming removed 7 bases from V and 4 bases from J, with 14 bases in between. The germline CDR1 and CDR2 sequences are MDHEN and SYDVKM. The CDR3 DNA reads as TGTGCCAGCACCCCCGTCGGTTCGTACGAGCAGTACTTC. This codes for CASTPVGSYEQYF.

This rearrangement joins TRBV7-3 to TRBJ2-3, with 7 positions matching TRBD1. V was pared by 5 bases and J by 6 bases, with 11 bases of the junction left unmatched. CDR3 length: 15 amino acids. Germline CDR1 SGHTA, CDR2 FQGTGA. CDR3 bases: TGTGCCAGCAGCCTGGGCGGAACGACAGGGGATACGCAGTATTTT. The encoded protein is CASSLGGTTGDTQYF.

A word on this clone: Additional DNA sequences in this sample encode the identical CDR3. The CDR3 DNA is TGTGCCAGCAGTTTGTTGAGAAATCAGCCCCAGCATTTT. Encoded protein: CASSLLRNQPQHF. The chain links TRBV27 to TRBJ1-5; D gene unclear. CDR1 is MNHEY, CDR2 SMNVEV, per germline (reference sequence). Trimming removed 3 bases from V and 4 bases from J, with 7 bases in between. The CDR3 extends over 13 amino acids.

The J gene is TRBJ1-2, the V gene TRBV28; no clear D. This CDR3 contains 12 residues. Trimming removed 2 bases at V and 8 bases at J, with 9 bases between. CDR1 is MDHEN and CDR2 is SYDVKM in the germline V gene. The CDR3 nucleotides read TGTGCCAGCAGTTTAACCCTAGGAGGCTACACCTTC. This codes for CASSLTLGGYTF.

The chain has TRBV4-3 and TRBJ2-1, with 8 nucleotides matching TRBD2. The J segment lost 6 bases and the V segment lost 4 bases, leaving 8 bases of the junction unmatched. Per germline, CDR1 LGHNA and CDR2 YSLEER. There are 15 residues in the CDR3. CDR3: CASSPIRGRPNEQFF. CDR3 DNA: TGCGCCAGCAGCCCTATCCGCGGGAGGCCCAATGAGCAGTTCTTC.